This T cell receptor (beta chain) was retrieved from a study of T-cell memory formation after mild COVID-19. Study-wide findings and caveats: Clones shrinking from day 15 to 85 showed even CD4/CD8 mixes; later expanders tilted CD4+. That cross-reactive memory joined was suggested by some responding clones appearing in pre-infection memory. The CD4+ clones that contracted clustered mainly within CM and EM, and the CD8+ clones concentrated in EMRA.

TCRdb recomputed calls from the 5' RACE reads with MiXCR, one row per CDR3 protein. The top ten hold 7.5% to 9.5% of the sample, which has about 600,000 distinct CDR3 sequences, 20% to 25% seen once. About this clonotype: The target antigen is unknown.

Between the trimmed V and J ends, which lost 1 base and 5 bases, there was a span of 17 bases. The CDR3 runs to 16 residues. Germline-derived CDR1 and CDR2 are SGHAT and FQNNGV. The clonotype originates from an adult woman who had mild COVID-19 (a few samples of this study predate the infection). Cell type and time point are not known. Sequences were obtained from PBMCs or a T cell subset sorted from them (not recorded which). The chain is built from TRBV11-2 and TRBJ1-1; D unclear. The CDR3 protein is CASSLGLGSFRTEAFF. In DNA form, the CDR3 reads TGTGCCAGCAGCTTAGGCCTAGGGAGTTTCCGAACTGAAGCTTTCTTT.